This T cell receptor beta chain was identified during a study of CD8+CD57+ T cells in acquired aplastic anemia. V was cut by 6 bases and J by 0 bases, with 15 bases left in between. The CDR3 contains 17 residues. Germline V gene data show CDR1 as SGHTA and CDR2 as FQGTGA. Findings and caveats of the study: Patients and controls shared approximately 30 CD8+ CDR3 sequences, highly expressed in patients.

TCR beta VDJ and CDR3 profiling used genomic DNA as template. TCRdb fed the reads into MiXCR, producing one record per CDR3 protein. Found here are about 190,000 distinct CDR3 sequences, 50% to 55% of them singletons; the top ten hold roughly 15%. There are many counts of this clonotype. Its cognate antigen is unknown. V usage is TRBV7-3 and J usage is TRBJ2-6; D is uncertain. The TCR originated in a human donor in good health, serving as a control. Source material: sorted CD4+, CD8+, or CD8+CD57+ T cells (not recorded which) from PBMCs. The CDR3 DNA reads TGTGCCAGCAGTAAATCCCAGGTTGGCTCTGGGGCCAACGTCCTGACTTTC. Translating it yields CASSKSQVGSGANVLTF. The complete variable domain, with remaining parts taken from reference TRBV7-3 and TRBJ2-6, reads GAGVSQTPSNKVTEKGKYVELRCDPISGHTALYWYRQSLGQGPEFLIYFQGTGAADDSGLPNDRFFAVRPEGSVSTLKIQRTERGDSAVYLCASSKSQVGSGANVLTFGAGSRLTVL.